The clone carrying this T cell receptor beta chain was seen a handful of times. Antigen unknown. With V trimmed by 4 bases and J by 5 bases, 12 bases remained unmatched. Germline V gives CDR1 MGHRA, CDR2 YSYEKL. The CDR3 runs 16 residues. The PCR used 60 Vbeta and 13 Jbeta primers. Using immunoSEQ multiplex PCR, the repertoire was profiled, and TCRdb retains in-frame clones only, with some absent. The sample has some 100,000 clones; around three quarters are singletons. This entry is derived from a study of cytomegalovirus exposure and HLA in healthy donors. Study-level background: Genotyping of some 390 donors showed that roughly 80% belonged to the Caucasian-associated ancestry cluster. General study points: When analyzed later, a missense DCLRE1C variant was found to be linked to TCR beta V- and J-gene trimming. A reported reduction in N-insertions relative to the roughly 700-donor mean was seen in an Asian-associated ancestry cluster in a later analysis.

The clonotype originates from a man in his fifties or sixties in good health and CMV-seropositive. J is TRBJ2-5 and V is TRBV4-1; the match to TRBD2 covers 8 bases. The material sequenced was PBMCs. In DNA form, the CDR3 reads TGCGCCAGCAGCCGCGCCCACGGGGGGGTTGGGGAGACCCAGTACTTC. Its protein is CASSRAHGGVGETQYF.